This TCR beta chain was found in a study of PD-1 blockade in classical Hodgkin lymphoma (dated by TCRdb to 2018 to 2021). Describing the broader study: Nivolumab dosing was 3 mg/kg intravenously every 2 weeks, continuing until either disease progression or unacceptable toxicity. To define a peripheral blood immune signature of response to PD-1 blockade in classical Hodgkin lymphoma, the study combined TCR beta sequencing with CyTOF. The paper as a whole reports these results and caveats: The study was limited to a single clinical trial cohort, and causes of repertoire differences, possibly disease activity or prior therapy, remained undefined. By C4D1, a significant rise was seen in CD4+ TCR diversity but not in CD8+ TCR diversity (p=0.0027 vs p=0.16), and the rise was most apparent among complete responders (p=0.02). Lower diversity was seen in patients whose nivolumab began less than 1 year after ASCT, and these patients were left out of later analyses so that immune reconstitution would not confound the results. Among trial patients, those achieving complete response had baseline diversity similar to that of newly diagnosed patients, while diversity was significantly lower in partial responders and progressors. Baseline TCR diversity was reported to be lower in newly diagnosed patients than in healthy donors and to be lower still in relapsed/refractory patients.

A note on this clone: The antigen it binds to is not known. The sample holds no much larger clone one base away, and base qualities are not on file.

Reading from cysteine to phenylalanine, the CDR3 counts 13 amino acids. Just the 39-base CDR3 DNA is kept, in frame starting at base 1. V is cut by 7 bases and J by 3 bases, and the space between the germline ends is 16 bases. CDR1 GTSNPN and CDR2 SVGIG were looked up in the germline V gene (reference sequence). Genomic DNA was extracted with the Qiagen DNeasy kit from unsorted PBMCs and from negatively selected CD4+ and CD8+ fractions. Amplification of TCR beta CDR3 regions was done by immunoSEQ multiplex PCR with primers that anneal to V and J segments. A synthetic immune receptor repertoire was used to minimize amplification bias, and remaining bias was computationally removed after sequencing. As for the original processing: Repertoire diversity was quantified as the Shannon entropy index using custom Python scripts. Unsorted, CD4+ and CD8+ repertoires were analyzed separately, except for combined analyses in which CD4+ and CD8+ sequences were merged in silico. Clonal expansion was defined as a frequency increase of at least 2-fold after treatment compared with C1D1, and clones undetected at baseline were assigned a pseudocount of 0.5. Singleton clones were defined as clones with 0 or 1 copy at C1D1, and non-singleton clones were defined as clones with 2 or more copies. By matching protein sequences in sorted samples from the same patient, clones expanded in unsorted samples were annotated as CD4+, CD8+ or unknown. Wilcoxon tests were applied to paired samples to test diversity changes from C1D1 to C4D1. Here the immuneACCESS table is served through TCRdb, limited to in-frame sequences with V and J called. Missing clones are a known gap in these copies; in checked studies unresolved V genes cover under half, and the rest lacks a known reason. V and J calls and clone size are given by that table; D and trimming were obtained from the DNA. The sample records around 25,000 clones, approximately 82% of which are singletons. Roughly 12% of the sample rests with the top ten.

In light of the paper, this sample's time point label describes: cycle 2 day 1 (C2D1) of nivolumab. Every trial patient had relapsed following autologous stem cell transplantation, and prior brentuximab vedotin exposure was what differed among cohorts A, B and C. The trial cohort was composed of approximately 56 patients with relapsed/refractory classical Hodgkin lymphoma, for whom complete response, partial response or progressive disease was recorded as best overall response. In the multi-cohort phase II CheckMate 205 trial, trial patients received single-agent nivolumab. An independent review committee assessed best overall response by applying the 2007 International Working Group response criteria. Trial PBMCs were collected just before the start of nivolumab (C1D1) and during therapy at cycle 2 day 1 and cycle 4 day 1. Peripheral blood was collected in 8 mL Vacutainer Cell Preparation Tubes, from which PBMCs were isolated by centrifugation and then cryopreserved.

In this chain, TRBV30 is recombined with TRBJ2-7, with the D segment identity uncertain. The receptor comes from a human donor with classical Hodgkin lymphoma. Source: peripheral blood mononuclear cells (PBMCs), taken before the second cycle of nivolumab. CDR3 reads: CASDTGKGYEQYF. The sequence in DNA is TGTGCCTCTGACACTGGAAAGGGCTACGAGCAGTACTTC.